A single sample gave rise to the 2 T cell receptor beta chains below, sequenced in a study of cytomegalovirus exposure and HLA in healthy donors. The protocol was immunoSEQ multiplex PCR, while the TCRdb copy is restricted to in-frame clones and leaves out a portion. The data contain tens of thousands of clones, more than 90% of them singletons. The sample consisted of PBMCs. The receptors here all came from a man between 18 and 29 years old in good health and CMV-seronegative.

The chain is built from TRBV28 and TRBJ2-7; D ambiguous. The CDR3 totals 17 residues. V lost 2 bases, J lost 0 bases, and 17 bases lay in between. Germline lookup yields CDR1 MDHEN and CDR2 SYDVKM. The CDR3 protein is CASSLATWVTSSYEQYF. The DNA for the CDR3 is TGTGCCAGCAGTTTAGCGACTTGGGTGACGAGCTCCTACGAGCAGTACTTC.

This clone appeared a single time. The chain carries TRBV10-3 and TRBJ1-1; 8 nucleotides align to TRBD1. This CDR3 region has 14 residues. The trim removed 4 bases at V and 0 bases at J, leaving 1 base unmatched. Germline CDR1 and CDR2: ENHRY and SYGVKD. Written as DNA, the CDR3 is TGTGCCATCAGTGGGACAGGGTTGAACACTGAAGCTTTCTTT. It codes for CAISGTGLNTEAFF.